Listed here are 18 T cell receptor beta chains from one sample, sequenced in a study of blood T cells in healthy people across ages. Then a second PCR, running about 6 to 11 cycles, was carried out with a sample-barcoded 5' primer and a J-beta primer mix. MiXCR was run by TCRdb on the 5' RACE reads, yielding one entry per CDR3 protein. In the table there are around 520,000 distinct CDR3 sequences, about 29% of which are singletons. These data were also filed under a second study, of T cells of mothers and their children.

The specimen was blood. The receptors stem from a boy between 2 and 10 years old in good health.

A remark on this clonotype: The missing conserved phenylalanine or tryptophan at the end of this CDR3 makes a read error likely. The V call is TRBV5-1, the J call TRBJ2-5, with D perhaps matching TRBD1 or TRBD2 (5 bases each). The CDR3 runs to 15 residues. V lost 1 base and J 4 bases, leaving 14 bases between the germline ends. Looked up from germline, CDR1 is SGHRS and CDR2 is YFSETQ. The CDR3 sequence is CASSLLWGKGETQYS. For the CDR3, the DNA is TGCGCCAGCAGCTTGTTGTGGGGGAAAGGAGAGACCCAGTACTCC.

This chain links TRBV10-3 with TRBJ1-5, with TRBD1 as a possible D gene (5 bases). Deletions cut 3 bases from V and 2 bases from J, with 11 bases between. Germline-derived CDR1 and CDR2 are ENHRY and SYGVKD. There are 15 residues in the CDR3. DNA of the CDR3: TGTGCCATCAGTGAAGGGTCGGGGGGCAATCAGCCCCAGCATTTT. This sequence encodes CAISEGSGGNQPQHF.

CDR3 residues: CASSPQGVMNTEAFF. In DNA form, the CDR3 reads TGTGCCAGCTCACCACAGGGGGTCATGAACACTGAAGCTTTCTTT. V gene TRBV18 combines with J gene TRBJ1-1, with D possibly matching TRBD1 (6 bases). V was trimmed by 1 base and J by 0 bases, leaving 9 bases between them. This CDR3 contains 15 residues. Per the germline V gene, CDR1 is KGHSH and CDR2 is LQKENI.

The chain links TRBV3-1 to TRBJ2-1, with 7 bases lining up with TRBD1. The J call could be wrong; TRBJ2-7 is a better fit for the DNA end. Per germline, CDR1 LGHDT and CDR2 YNNKEL (reference sequence). The CDR3 spans 14 residues. CDR3 nucleotides: TGTGCCAGCAGTCGGGACAGTTTCTCCTACGAGCAGTACTTC. Encoded protein: CASSRDSFSYEQYF.

This sequence joins TRBV13 and TRBJ2-7, with D maybe TRBD1 (6 bases). The CDR3 has 13 amino acids. V was trimmed by 5 bases and J by 5 bases, leaving 13 bases between them. Germline V lookup: CDR1 PRHDT, CDR2 FYEKMQ (reference sequence). CDR3 coding DNA: TGTGCCAGCAGCCCCCAGGGGCGGCACGAGCAGTACTTC. It translates to CASSPQGRHEQYF. Supplemented by reference TRBV13 and TRBJ2-7, the full variable domain reads AAGVIQSPRHLIKEKRETATLKCYPIPRHDTVYWYQQGPGQDPQFLISFYEKMQSDKGSIPDRFSAQQFSDYHSELNMSSLELGDSALYFCASSPQGRHEQYFGPGTRLTVT.

In its sample, this clonotype was seen a few times. V gene TRBV9 combines with J gene TRBJ2-1; a possible D gene is TRBD2 (6 bases). Germline V gene data show CDR1 as SGDLS and CDR2 as YYNGEE. V was trimmed by 3 bases and J by 5 bases, leaving 15 bases between them. There are 15 residues in the CDR3. DNA for the CDR3: TGTGCCAGCAGCGCTGACGGAGGGTGGGACAATGAGCAGTTCTTC. This sequence encodes CASSADGGWDNEQFF.

As to this clonotype: One end of the junction does not line up with germline, which may come from a read error. This CDR3 is CASSLGSNQSQHF. The CDR3 coding sequence is TGTGCCAGCAGCTTAGGATCCAATCAGTCCCAGCATTTT. The rearrangement uses TRBV7-9 and TRBJ1-5, with unresolved D. Per the germline V gene, CDR1 is SEHNR and CDR2 is FQNEAQ (reference sequence). This CDR3 region has 13 residues.

V is TRBV11-2 and J is TRBJ2-3; a weak D match, TRBD2 (6 bases). The CDR3 is made up of 14 amino acids. The germline V gene has CDR1 SGHAT and CDR2 FQNNGV. V was pared by 5 bases and J by 3 bases, with 12 bases between. The CDR3 reads CASSTGGGTDTQYF. In DNA, the CDR3 is TGTGCCAGCAGCACGGGTGGAGGGACAGATACGCAGTATTTT.

In this sample, this clonotype turned up a few times. The chain employs TRBV12-3 or TRBV12-4 and TRBJ2-4, with a possible D match to TRBD2 (6 bases). V was cut by 6 bases and J by 4 bases, with 16 bases left in between. The CDR3 consists of 15 residues. CDR3 nucleotides: TGTGCCAGCAGCCATCATAAGACTAGGAAAAACATTCAGTACTTC. It codes for CASSHHKTRKNIQYF.

V usage is TRBV29-1 and J usage is TRBJ1-2, with D maybe TRBD1 (6 bases). From germline, CDR1 is SQVTM and CDR2 ANQGSEA. This CDR3 contains 16 residues. V lost 6 bases, J lost 5 bases, and 25 bases lay in between. The CDR3 sequence is CSVKGEGTLFGYGYTF. CDR3 DNA sequence: TGCAGCGTCAAAGGGGAGGGGACACTGTTTGGTTATGGCTACACCTTC.

A few counts support this clonotype. The chain uses TRBV12-3 or TRBV12-4 and TRBJ2-6; D is unresolved. Trimming left V 4 bases short and J 2 bases short, with 9 bases between. This CDR3 has 15 residues. For the CDR3, the DNA is TGTGCCAGCAGTTCCGACTGGCCTGGGGCCAACGTCCTGACTTTC. It specifies CASSSDWPGANVLTF.

The CDR3: CASSWDTDTQYF. The CDR3, as DNA: TGTGCCAGTAGTTGGGACACAGATACGCAGTATTTT. This sequence joins TRBV19 and TRBJ2-3, with D unclear. CDR1 is LNHDA and CDR2 is SQIVND in the germline V gene (reference sequence). The CDR3 contains 12 residues. V gave up 5 bases and J gave up 2 bases, with 5 bases separating them.

This clonotype was observed a handful of times. This chain uses TRBV5-1 with TRBJ1-2, with TRBD1 identical over 7 bases. Germline-derived CDR1 and CDR2 are SGHRS and YFSETQ. The CDR3 consists of 17 residues. Trimming took 0 bases from V and 4 from J; bases not matched to a gene: 12. DNA for the CDR3: TGCGCCAGCAGCTTGGGACTCCGGGACAGCCTTTTCTATGGCTACACCTTC. Amino acid sequence: CASSLGLRDSLFYGYTF.

The chain couples TRBV5-5 to TRBJ2-3; TRBD2 might be the D (5 bases). This CDR3 contains 15 residues. V lost 2 bases to trimming and J lost 2 bases, with 12 bases between them. Germline CDR1 is SGHKS and CDR2 is YYEKEE (reference sequence). CDR3 loop: CASSFGVGITDTQYF. The DNA of the CDR3 is TGTGCCAGCAGCTTCGGGGTCGGGATCACAGATACGCAGTATTTT.

This clonotype appeared a few times. The chain uses TRBV28 and TRBJ2-5, with D perhaps matching TRBD2 (6 bases). Near its end, the DNA agrees better with TRBJ2-1, so the J call may be wrong. The CDR3 runs 15 residues. The germline V gene encodes CDR1 MDHEN and CDR2 SYDVKM. For the CDR3, the DNA is TGTGCCAGCAGTAATCCGGGGGTCCTCTACAATGAGCAGTTCTTC. Translated, it gives CASSNPGVLYNEQFF.

The gene calls are TRBV3-1 and TRBJ2-3, with no clear D. The ends were cut back, 0 bases at V and 7 bases at J, with 20 bases in the middle. The CDR3 covers 17 residues. CDR1 and CDR2 (germline): LGHDT, YNNKEL (reference sequence). The CDR3 DNA is TGTGCCAGCAGCCAAGACGGCGGATACACCAAAATAAATACGCAGTATTTT. Translation gives CASSQDGGYTKINTQYF.

This clonotype occurred a few times. At one of its ends the junction is not consistent with the germline gene, which may arise from a read error. The chain uses TRBV20-1 and TRBJ2-1; D gene unclear. Germline V CDR1 and CDR2: DFQATT, SNEGSKA (reference sequence). The CDR3 length is 14 residues. CDR3 DNA: TGCAGTGCTAGCCTAGAGATCCTCTACGATGAGCAGTTCTTC. Its translation is CSASLEILYDEQFF.

In nucleotides, the CDR3 is TGCAGTGCTAGACCAGGGGGAACCAATCAGCCCCAGCATTTT. Residues: CSARPGGTNQPQHF. The J gene is TRBJ1-5, the V gene TRBV20-1, with TRBD1 identical over 7 bases. The germline gives CDR1 DFQATT, CDR2 SNEGSKA (reference sequence). CDR3 length: 14 amino acids. Trimming at V came to 2 bases and at J to 3 bases, leaving 4 bases not matched to a gene.